This passage covers 27 T cell receptor beta chains from one sample sequenced in a study of CD8 T cells in ankylosing spondylitis. One entry per CDR3 protein, called by TCRdb with MiXCR from the 5' RACE reads. The data hold 220,000 or so distinct CDR3 sequences, with over 9.5% observed a single time. Source material: blood, either unsorted or a sorted T cell fraction (not recorded which). These receptors came from a male donor with ankylosing spondylitis or in good health (not recorded which).

Regarding this clonotype: Given a much more abundant clone one base away, this may be a read error. This chain joins TRBV6-6 and TRBJ1-5, with D possibly TRBD1 on 5 matching bases. The V and J ends lost 10 bases and 7 bases respectively, with 17 bases between them. Germline CDR1 is MNHNY and CDR2 is SVGAGI (reference sequence). The CDR3 runs to 13 residues. The CDR3 region is CANRPRGEQPQHF. The CDR3 DNA follows: TGTGCCAACAGACCGCGAGGGGAACAGCCCCAGCATTTT.

The J gene is TRBJ2-7, the V gene TRBV28, with TRBD2 matching 11 bases. Trimming at V came to 2 bases and at J to 5 bases, leaving 5 bases not matched to a gene. Germline CDR1 is MDHEN and CDR2 is SYDVKM. There are 15 residues in the CDR3. The CDR3: CASSLSSGGAHEQYF. The CDR3 DNA sequence: TGTGCCAGCAGTTTAAGTAGCGGGGGGGCCCACGAGCAGTACTTC.

The sample holds many counts of this clonotype. The CDR3 loop is CASSPRGPNTEAFF. CDR3 DNA sequence: TGTGCCAGCAGTCCCCGGGGGCCGAACACTGAAGCTTTCTTT. This chain joins TRBV27 and TRBJ1-1; possible D gene TRBD1, 6 bases. V lost 5 bases to trimming and J lost 1 base, with 11 bases between them. The CDR3 extends over 14 amino acids. In germline, CDR1 is MNHEY, CDR2 SMNVEV (reference sequence).

This clonotype was counted ten times or more. The chain couples TRBV12-3 or TRBV12-4 to TRBJ2-3; 10 nucleotides line up with TRBD1. The CDR3 runs to 12 residues. The V segment lost 6 bases and the J segment 14 bases; nucleotides outside the gene matches: 8. In DNA, the CDR3 is TGTGCCAGCAGCCCCGACAGGGGGCAAGGGTATTTT. It specifies CASSPDRGQGYF.

The sample holds many counts of this clonotype. The gene calls are TRBV15 and TRBJ2-3; no reliable D call. Germline V CDR1 and CDR2: LNHNV, YYDKDF (reference sequence). This CDR3 is 12 amino acids long. The V end was cut by 5 bases, the J end by 2 bases, with 5 bases between. In nucleotides, the CDR3 is TGTGCCACCAGCTTACTCACAGATACGCAGTATTTT. This gives the protein CATSLLTDTQYF.

This clonotype occurred many times. The rearrangement joins TRBV20-1 to TRBJ2-3; 7 positions agree with TRBD2. The CDR3 totals 15 residues. The V and J ends lost 6 bases and 6 bases, in that order; junction bases with no gene match: 15. The germline CDR1 and CDR2 sequences are DFQATT and SNEGSKA (reference sequence). The chain's CDR3 is CSALRQRERKDTQYF. The CDR3 bases are TGCAGTGCACTTAGACAGCGGGAAAGGAAGGATACGCAGTATTTT.

This clonotype was found a few times. V is TRBV20-1 and J is TRBJ2-5, with a possible D match to TRBD2 (6 bases). The germline gives CDR1 DFQATT, CDR2 SNEGSKA (reference sequence). The length of the CDR3 is 13 residues. For the CDR3, the DNA is TGCAGCCTCGGAGGGGATCGCCAAGAGACCCAGTACTTC. Protein: CSLGGDRQETQYF.

This clonotype showed up many times. The chain has TRBV3-1 and TRBJ2-2; 8 bases map to TRBD2. With 4 bases clipped from V and 4 bases from J, the junction kept 8 bases outside the gene matches. The CDR3 covers 16 residues. CDR1 and CDR2 (germline): LGHDT, YNNKEL (reference sequence). The CDR3 spells CASSRLSGAGTGELFF. The CDR3 region has the DNA TGTGCCAGCAGCCGCCTTAGCGGGGCGGGCACCGGGGAGCTGTTTTTT.

The sample holds many counts of this clonotype. The chain couples TRBV29-1 to TRBJ1-5; D perhaps matches TRBD1 (6 bases). V lost 4 bases and J 3 bases, leaving 10 bases between the germline ends. The CDR3 has 13 amino acids. CDR1 and CDR2 (germline): SQVTM, ANQGSEA. This CDR3 reads CSVARGPNQPQHF. As DNA, the CDR3 is TGCAGCGTTGCCCGGGGGCCCAATCAGCCCCAGCATTTT.

This clonotype has at least ten counts. The V call is TRBV7-2, the J call TRBJ2-1; 13 bases fit TRBD2. The CDR3 loop spans 15 amino acids. CDR1 is SGHTA and CDR2 is FQGNSA in the germline V gene. The V gene end was trimmed by 6 bases and the J gene end by 4 bases; junction bases not matched to a gene: 3. Here the CDR3 reads CASSRLAGGYNEQFF. In nucleotides, the CDR3 is TGTGCCAGCAGTCGACTAGCGGGGGGATACAATGAGCAGTTCTTC.

As for this clonotype: Germline and junction disagree at one end, which may indicate a read error. The V call is TRBV7-7, the J call TRBJ2-1; 12 nucleotides match TRBD2. The CDR3 extends over 18 amino acids. Per germline, CDR1 SSHAT and CDR2 FNYEAQ (reference sequence). The CDR3 is CASSSQRRLAGVNNEQFF. In nucleotides, the CDR3 is TGTGCTAGCAGCTCCCAACGCCGACTAGCGGGGGTTAATAATGAGCAGTTCTTC.

This clonotype has just a few counts. The chain combines TRBV7-2 with TRBJ2-3, with D possibly TRBD1 on 5 matching bases. CDR1 and CDR2 from the germline V gene are SGHTA and FQGNSA. There are 16 residues in the CDR3. Trimming cost V 5 bases and J 4 bases, with 19 bases left between them. CDR3: CASSRSVGVRSDTQYF. In nucleotides, the CDR3 is TGTGCCAGCAGCCGCTCGGTAGGGGTAAGGTCAGATACGCAGTATTTT.

This clonotype showed up just a few times. The chain joins TRBV18 to TRBJ2-1, with D perhaps TRBD1 or TRBD2 (5 bases each). The V gene lost 0 bases and the J gene lost 4 bases, with 7 bases spanning the gap. This CDR3 comprises 14 residues. Germline CDR1 and CDR2: KGHSH and LQKENI. CDR3 nucleotides: TGTGCCAGCTCACCACCGGGACCTTACAATGAGCAGTTCTTC. This gives the protein CASSPPGPYNEQFF.

This clonotype was seen ten or more times. V is TRBV20-1 and J is TRBJ2-3; 7 bases match TRBD2. CDR3 length: 14 amino acids. V dropped 5 bases and J dropped 3; count of bases not matched to a gene: 8. The germline gives CDR1 DFQATT, CDR2 SNEGSKA (reference sequence). CDR3 protein: CSASERGWTDTQYF. The CDR3, as DNA: TGCAGTGCTTCCGAGCGGGGTTGGACAGATACGCAGTATTTT.

The rearrangement uses TRBV5-1 and TRBJ1-1, with unresolved D. The length of the CDR3 is 13 residues. The V gene's germline CDR1 is SGHRS and CDR2 YFSETQ. V was shortened by 0 bases and J by 4 bases, with 7 bases between the two germline ends. The CDR3: CASSLEGPTEAFF. The CDR3 coding sequence is TGCGCCAGCAGCTTGGAAGGGCCCACTGAAGCTTTCTTT.

This clonotype was counted ten times or more. This chain links TRBV12-3 or TRBV12-4 with TRBJ2-1; weak D call: TRBD1 (5 bases). V dropped 0 bases and J dropped 1 base, with 16 bases sitting between them. The CDR3 is 18 amino acids. CDR3 residues: CASSLALKGFRSYNEQFF. CDR3 sequence (DNA): TGTGCCAGCAGTTTAGCGCTAAAGGGGTTTCGTTCCTACAATGAGCAGTTCTTC.

CDR3 coding DNA: TGTGCCACCCCGAGGACAGGGAAAAACATTCAGTACTTC. Translating it yields CATPRTGKNIQYF. This chain uses TRBV21-1 with TRBJ2-4; TRBD1 is taken as the D call from the table, unchecked against the DNA. TRBV21-1 counts as a pseudogene. CDR3 length: 13 amino acids.

There are many counts of this clonotype. The gene calls are TRBV15 and TRBJ1-3; TRBD1 matches at 7 bases. Trimming took 5 bases from V and 1 from J; bases not matched to a gene: 2. Germline loops: CDR1 LNHNV, CDR2 YYDKDF (reference sequence). The CDR3 runs to 14 residues. The CDR3 sequence: CATSGTVSGNTIYF. CDR3 coding DNA: TGTGCCACCAGCGGGACAGTATCTGGAAACACCATATATTTT.

This clonotype was recorded at least ten times. The rearrangement joins TRBV5-1 to TRBJ2-1, with D possibly being TRBD2 (6 bases). Germline CDR1 reads SGHRS; CDR2 reads YFSETQ. The V and J ends lost 0 bases and 6 bases respectively, with 16 bases between them. CDR3 length equals 16 residues. CDR3 DNA sequence: TGCGCCAGCAGCTTGGGGGCGCGGCTAGCGCTCAATGAGCAGTTCTTC. It translates to CASSLGARLALNEQFF.

This clonotype was picked up many times. The V call is TRBV7-9, the J call TRBJ2-1; D may be TRBD1 or TRBD2 (6 bases each). The CDR3 has 13 amino acids. V lost 5 bases to trimming and J lost 8 bases, with 13 bases between them. CDR1 and CDR2 (germline): SEHNR, FQNEAQ (reference sequence). The DNA for the CDR3 is TGTGCCAGCAGCGTAGGAGGGGGGTATGAGCAGTTCTTC. Protein: CASSVGGGYEQFF. Variable domain in full (rest from reference TRBV7-9 and TRBJ2-1): DTGVSQNPRHKITKRGQNVTFRCDPISEHNRLYWYRQTLGQGPEFLTYFQNEAQLEKSRLLSDRFSAERPKGSFSTLEIQRTEQGDSAMYLCASSVGGGYEQFFGPGTRLTVL.

This clonotype has a count of ten or more. The chain has TRBV20-1 and TRBJ2-1; 11 nucleotides agree with TRBD1. This CDR3 region has 17 residues. V trimming: 2 bases; J trimming: 2 bases; junction bases outside the gene matches: 8. Germline CDR1 and CDR2: DFQATT and SNEGSKA (reference sequence). CDR3 protein: CSARRAGTGGAYNEQFF. CDR3 bases: TGCAGTGCTAGAAGAGCGGGGACAGGGGGGGCCTACAATGAGCAGTTCTTC.

This clonotype was picked up many times. The V call is TRBV6-1, the J call TRBJ2-1; D is ambiguous. V lost 3 bases and J lost 6, with 12 bases in between. This CDR3 is 14 amino acids long. Germline-derived CDR1 and CDR2 are MNHNS and SASEGT. The CDR3 protein is CASSEVGYGNEQFF. The CDR3 DNA reads TGTGCCAGCAGTGAGGTAGGGTACGGCAATGAGCAGTTCTTC.

The J gene is TRBJ1-2, the V gene TRBV5-6; TRBD1 matches at 10 bases. The CDR3 is made up of 15 amino acids. The ends lost 5 bases at V and 6 bases at J; junction bases unmatched: 10. CDR1 SGHDT and CDR2 YYEEEE come from the germline V gene. The CDR3 protein is CASRMVGQGKDGYTF. The CDR3 bases are TGTGCCAGCAGGATGGTGGGACAGGGGAAGGATGGCTACACCTTC. The whole variable domain, remainder taken from reference TRBV5-6 and TRBJ1-2, is DAGVTQSPTHLIKTRGQQVTLRCSPKSGHDTVSWYQQALGQGPQFIFQYYEEEERQRGNFPDRFSGHQFPNYSSELNVNALLLGDSALYLCASRMVGQGKDGYTFGSGTRLTVV.

This clonotype was detected many times. V is TRBV24-1 and J is TRBJ2-3; 7 bases are a match to TRBD2. Germline CDR1 KGHDR, CDR2 SFDVKD. The CDR3 contains 17 residues. Losses at the gene ends were 4 bases for V and 0 bases for J; bases not matched to a gene: 9. CDR3 region: CATSDLAGVSSTDTQYF. The CDR3 DNA is TGTGCCACCAGTGACCTCGCGGGGGTCTCCAGCACAGATACGCAGTATTTT.

The sample holds many counts of this clonotype. The chain joins TRBV12-3 or TRBV12-4 to TRBJ1-5; no reliable D call. Trimming shortened V by 6 bases and J by 4 bases, and 10 bases separated the two germline ends. This CDR3 comprises 13 residues. CDR3 loop: CASSIVGNQPQHF. The CDR3 DNA sequence: TGTGCCAGCAGCATCGTCGGGAATCAGCCCCAGCATTTT.

This clonotype was found many times. The CDR3 is CATSDQGQSNTGELFF. In nucleotides, the CDR3 is TGTGCCACCAGTGACCAGGGACAGTCGAACACCGGGGAGCTGTTTTTT. This chain uses TRBV24-1 with TRBJ2-2, with 7 bases lining up with TRBD1. V was clipped by 4 bases and J by 0 bases; unmatched bases: 4. There are 16 residues in the CDR3. The germline V gene encodes CDR1 KGHDR and CDR2 SFDVKD.

This clonotype was counted at least ten times. J is TRBJ2-7 and V is TRBV5-1; the D gene is possibly TRBD2 (6 bases). The CDR3 sequence is 15 residues long. Germline CDR1 and CDR2: SGHRS and YFSETQ. V lost 0 bases, J lost 0 bases, and 10 bases lay in between. The DNA of the CDR3 is TGCGCCAGCAGCTTGGGGCAGGGACTCTCCTACGAGCAGTACTTC. Its protein is CASSLGQGLSYEQYF.